These T cell receptor beta chains were read from a single sample in a study of cytomegalovirus exposure and HLA in healthy donors. Profiled with immunoSEQ multiplex PCR; TCRdb holds only in-frame clones, not every one. This table has 50,000 to 70,000 clones, roughly 96% appearing once. Sample: PBMCs. Receptors were obtained from a woman between 18 and 29 years old in good health and CMV-seropositive. Each CDR3 is given without its conserved first and last residue.

J: TRBJ2-5; V: TRBV4-1; CDR3: AEASGRQETQY
J: TRBJ1-1; V: TRBV19; CDR3: ASSIDSTNTEAF
J: TRBJ2-1; V: TRBV6-1; CDR3: ASSDWTSARFNEQF
J: TRBJ1-1; V: TRBV9; CDR3: ASSVEGGNTEAF
J: TRBJ1-1; V: TRBV19; CDR3: ASSIERRGEAF
J: TRBJ1-1; V: TRBV7-6; CDR3: ASSARDRGRNTEAF
J: TRBJ1-5; V: TRBV28; CDR3: ASSLAGNQPQH
J: TRBJ1-6; V: TRBV13; CDR3: ASSFSGSPLH
J: TRBJ2-1; V: TRBV19; CDR3: ASRAGRDFANEQF
J: TRBJ2-7; V: TRBV7-2; CDR3: ASSLSYEQY
J: TRBJ2-7; V: TRBV6-1; CDR3: ASRGQGTLNEQY
J: TRBJ1-5; V: TRBV5-6; CDR3: ASSLAGRGVRDQPQH
J: TRBJ1-2; V: TRBV28; CDR3: ASSLYLNYGYT
J: TRBJ2-1; V: TRBV6-5; CDR3: ASSYSRDHLNEQF
J: TRBJ2-7; V: TRBV10-1; CDR3: ASSRDSSTTYEQY
J: TRBJ2-1; V: TRBV7-6; CDR3: ASSLVLGGNEQF
J: TRBJ2-7; V: TRBV5-4; CDR3: ASSPTGVSYEQY
J: TRBJ1-2; V: TRBV18; CDR3: ASSRSGGSYGYT
J: TRBJ2-3; V: TRBV10-1; CDR3: ASSGVTLDTQY
J: TRBJ2-1; V: TRBV28; CDR3: ASRDSSSSYNEQF
J: TRBJ2-7; V: TRBV2; CDR3: ASTAGGSSYYEQY
J: TRBJ2-6; V: TRBV11-2; CDR3: ASGDSFIANVLT
J: TRBJ2-7; V: TRBV7-9; CDR3: ASSRVVGGGGYEQY
J: TRBJ2-3; V: TRBV2; CDR3: ASPGQRTDTQY
J: TRBJ1-1; V: TRBV11-3; CDR3: ASSLARALFFEAF
J: TRBJ2-2; V: TRBV10-2; CDR3: ASSGSFAGNTGELF
J: TRBJ2-6; V: TRBV5-4; CDR3: ASSFSGSGANVLT
J: TRBJ1-6; V: TRBV6-5; CDR3: ASSLGGGSSPLH
J: TRBJ2-3; V: TRBV28; CDR3: ASSLNGTSGRASTDTQY
J: TRBJ2-1; V: TRBV4-1; CDR3: ASRTLGASYNEQF
J: TRBJ1-2; V: TRBV28; CDR3: ASSALGQGAKGYT
J: TRBJ2-1; V: TRBV28; CDR3: ASNRLAGNDEQF
J: TRBJ2-1; V: TRBV7-2; CDR3: ASSLAPLDYNEQF
J: TRBJ2-7; V: TRBV2; CDR3: ASSERDREQGQY
J: TRBJ1-4; V: TRBV5-4; CDR3: ASSLPESGEKLF
J: TRBJ2-3; V: TRBV30; CDR3: AWSTLTSGGRDTQY
J: TRBJ1-1; V: TRBV13; CDR3: ASSPYQGSNTEAF
J: TRBJ2-3; V: TRBV19; CDR3: ASRLAGDTQY
J: TRBJ2-3; V: TRBV9; CDR3: ASSDLETDTQY
J: TRBJ2-1; V: TRBV6-1; CDR3: ASSLLGNEQF
J: TRBJ2-3; V: TRBV4-3; CDR3: ASSQGTDTDTQY
J: TRBJ2-2; V: TRBV5-1; CDR3: ASSLFRTANTGELF
J: TRBJ2-7; V: TRBV28; CDR3: ASDAGTGTYEQY
J: TRBJ2-2; V: TRBV25-1; CDR3: ASSEYGGTGTNTGELF
J: TRBJ2-1; V: TRBV14; CDR3: ASSQVGSGDEQF
J: TRBJ1-3; V: TRBV5-5; CDR3: ASSPDRVGNTIY
J: TRBJ1-5; V: TRBV28; CDR3: ASRPGQNQPQH
J: TRBJ1-2; V: TRBV10-3; CDR3: AISGPQGNYGYT
J: TRBJ1-5; V: TRBV4-1; CDR3: ASSQDTGGRQPQH
J: TRBJ2-3; V: TRBV10-3; CDR3: AISEPRVAEPTDTQY
J: TRBJ1-5; V: TRBV19; CDR3: ASSTPGRQGNQPQH
J: TRBJ1-5; V: TRBV10-3; CDR3: AISESGGSGNQPQH
J: TRBJ1-1; V: TRBV28; CDR3: ASSSSPDRGGINAEAF
J: TRBJ2-1; V: TRBV29-1; CDR3: SVVGVVSAGDNEQF
J: TRBJ1-3; V: TRBV7-8; CDR3: ASSFKPTGMSSGNTIY